What follows describes a single T cell receptor beta chain. Sequencing used immunoSEQ multiplex PCR; TCRdb keeps in-frame clones, though not all of them. This table holds about 53,000 clones, around 90% found once. This sample was included in a study of control samples from healthy donors and cancer patients. The germline gives CDR1 SGDLS, CDR2 YYNGEE. This CDR3 is built from 15 residues. Trimming left V 0 bases short and J 4 bases short, with 10 bases between. This TCR derives from a man aged 55-75 years with head and neck cancer. Input material: PBMCs. The J gene is TRBJ1-4, the V gene TRBV9, with D uncertain. The CDR3 reads CASSVDSGRNEKLFF. CDR3 sequence (DNA): TGTGCCAGCAGCGTAGATTCAGGACGTAATGAAAAACTGTTTTTT. The complete variable domain, with remaining parts taken from reference TRBV9 and TRBJ1-4, reads DSGVTQTPKHLITATGQRVTLRCSPRSGDLSVYWYQQSLDQGLQFLIQYYNGEERAKGNILERFSAQQFPDLHSELNLSSLELGDSALYFCASSVDSGRNEKLFFGSGTQLSVL.